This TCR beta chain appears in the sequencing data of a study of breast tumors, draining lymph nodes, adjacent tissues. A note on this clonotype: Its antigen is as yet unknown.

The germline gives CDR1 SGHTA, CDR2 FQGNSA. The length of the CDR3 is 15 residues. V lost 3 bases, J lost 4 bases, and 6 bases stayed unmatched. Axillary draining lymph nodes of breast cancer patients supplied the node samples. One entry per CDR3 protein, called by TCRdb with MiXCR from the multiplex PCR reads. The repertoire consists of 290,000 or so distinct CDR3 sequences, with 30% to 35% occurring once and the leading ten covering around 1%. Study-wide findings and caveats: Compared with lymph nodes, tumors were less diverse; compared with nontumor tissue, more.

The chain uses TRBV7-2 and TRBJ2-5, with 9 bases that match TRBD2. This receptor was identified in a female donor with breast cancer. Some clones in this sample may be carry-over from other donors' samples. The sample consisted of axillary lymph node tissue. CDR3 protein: CASSLKRGVGETQYF. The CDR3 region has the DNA TGTGCCAGCAGCTTGAAGCGGGGGGTAGGAGAGACCCAGTACTTC.